These 11 T cell receptor beta chains came from one sample sequenced in a study of T cells in Graves' hyperthyroidism and ophthalmopathy. The TCR beta CDR3 regions underwent amplification using RNA transcripts as the source. The primer set for the first-round RT-PCR of the TCR CDR3 was HTBI. TCRdb independently ran MiXCR on the multiplex PCR reads; one entry per CDR3 protein. The table includes more than 350,000 distinct CDR3 sequences, 15% detected once. The sample consisted of blood. These receptors all come from a woman in her thirties with Graves' hyperthyroidism.

V and J are TRBV3-1 and TRBJ1-1; D is perhaps TRBD1 (6 bases). With 0 bases removed from V and 7 bases from J, the gap between germline ends came to 12 bases. The germline CDR1 and CDR2 sequences are LGHDT and YNNKEL (reference sequence). This CDR3 has 14 amino acids. The CDR3 region has the DNA TGTGCCAGCAGCCAAGATTGGGCAGGGGATGAAGCTTTCTTT. Encoded protein: CASSQDWAGDEAFF.

This clonotype showed up many times. The chain recombines TRBV6-1 with TRBJ2-5; D remains unclear. This CDR3 is 14 amino acids long. The V gene's germline CDR1 is MNHNS and CDR2 SASEGT. V gave up 10 bases and J gave up 5 bases, with 20 bases separating them. Here the CDR3 DNA reads TGTGCCACCCGGACCCCCGACACAGTCGAGACCCAGTACTTC. This codes for CATRTPDTVETQYF.

Here the CDR3 DNA reads TGTGCCAGCGAACTTTCTGGGGGGGCCAACGTCCTGACTTTC. This gives the protein CASELSGGANVLTF. The V gene is TRBV12-3 or TRBV12-4, the J gene TRBJ2-6; D call uncertain. The CDR3 has 14 amino acids. V was shortened by 8 bases and J by 4 bases, with 12 bases between the two germline ends.

This clonotype was observed many times. The gene calls are TRBV2 and TRBJ2-7; 9 bases fit TRBD1. Germline V lookup: CDR1 SNHLY, CDR2 FYNNEI. J gave up 5 bases and V 3 bases, and 8 bases lay outside the gene matches. The CDR3 is 15 amino acids. CDR3 bases: TGTGCCAGCAGTGATGGGGGACAGGGCTTGGACGAGCAGTACTTC. Its protein is CASSDGGQGLDEQYF.

The chain combines TRBV2 with TRBJ2-4; D gene uncertain. CDR3 length equals 12 residues. Trimming stripped 8 bases from V and 0 bases from J, with 5 bases between. Germline V gene data show CDR1 as SNHLY and CDR2 as FYNNEI. The DNA of the CDR3 is TGTGCCAGCGTTGGAGCCAAAAACATTCAGTACTTC. This codes for CASVGAKNIQYF.

This clonotype was seen many times. The V call is TRBV30, the J call TRBJ1-4; D ambiguous. The germline V gene has CDR1 GTSNPN and CDR2 SVGIG (reference sequence). The V end lost 6 bases, the J end lost 4 bases, and 12 bases lay between the germline ends. The CDR3 sequence is 13 residues long. The CDR3 DNA reads as TGTGCCTGCCCCGGACCCGTTAATGAAAAACTGTTTTTT. This codes for CACPGPVNEKLFF.

Here the CDR3 reads CASSLRQGTGNTIYF. The CDR3 DNA sequence: TGTGCCAGCTCACTCCGACAGGGGACTGGAAACACCATATATTTT. The chain couples TRBV18 to TRBJ1-3; the match to TRBD1 covers 8 bases. CDR1 KGHSH and CDR2 LQKENI come from the germline V gene. J gave up 2 bases and V 4 bases, and 4 bases lay outside the gene matches. This CDR3 is built from 15 residues. The complete variable domain, with remaining parts taken from reference TRBV18 and TRBJ1-3, reads NAGVMQNPRHLVRRRGQEARLRCSPMKGHSHVYWYRQLPEEGLKFMVYLQKENIIDESGMPKERFSAEFPKEGPSILRIQQVVRGDSAAYFCASSLRQGTGNTIYFGEGSWLTVV.

The table lists this clonotype with many counts. V usage is TRBV6-1 and J usage is TRBJ2-2; D could derive from TRBD1 or TRBD2 (6 bases each). The germline V gene has CDR1 MNHNS and CDR2 SASEGT. Trimming shortened V by 5 bases and J by 7 bases, and 20 bases separated the two germline ends. CDR3 length equals 16 residues. The CDR3: CASSYFAWGAHGELFF. The DNA for the CDR3 is TGTGCCAGCAGTTATTTCGCATGGGGGGCTCACGGGGAGCTGTTTTTT.

The chain joins TRBV4-1 to TRBJ2-2, with D possibly being TRBD2 (6 bases). The CDR3 is made up of 16 amino acids. Trimming cost V 3 bases and J 5 bases, with 16 bases left between them. The germline V gene has CDR1 MGHRA and CDR2 YSYEKL. CDR3 amino acids: CASSQASGVGTGELFF. CDR3 nucleotides: TGCGCCAGCAGCCAGGCTTCGGGGGTAGGGACCGGGGAGCTGTTTTTT.

At least ten counts were recorded for this clonotype. This sequence joins TRBV28 and TRBJ2-2; D gene unclear. Trimming left V 2 bases short and J 0 bases short, with 10 bases between. CDR3 length: 16 amino acids. CDR1 and CDR2 from the germline V gene are MDHEN and SYDVKM. CDR3 amino acids: CASSLLAEPNTGELFF. DNA for the CDR3: TGTGCCAGCAGTTTACTGGCGGAACCGAACACCGGGGAGCTGTTTTTT.

This clonotype has a handful of counts. The J gene is TRBJ2-4, the V gene TRBV2; D gene uncertain. The CDR3 length is 14 residues. Germline CDR1 reads SNHLY; CDR2 reads FYNNEI. V shed 2 bases and J shed 1 base, with 6 bases lying between them. CDR3 coding DNA: TGTGCCAGCAGTGAAAGATCGGCCAAAAACATTCAGTACTTC. This encodes CASSERSAKNIQYF. The whole variable domain, remainder taken from reference TRBV2 and TRBJ2-4, is EPEVTQTPSHQVTQMGQEVILRCVPISNHLYFYWYRQILGQKVEFLVSFYNNEISEKSEIFDDQFSVERPDGSNFTLKIRSTKLEDSAMYFCASSERSAKNIQYFGAGTRLSVL.